The T cell receptor beta chain under discussion was sequenced for a study of blood T cell repertoires in COVID-19. Germline trimming cut 8 bases from V and 6 bases from J; bases unmatched to any gene: 6. Germline assignment: CDR1 WNHNN and CDR2 SYGVQD (reference sequence). This CDR3 region has 14 residues. Clinical history as reported by participants underpinned cohort assignment. Per the authors' pipeline: Estimation of nucleated cell counts relied on the amplification of reference gene primers. The protocol was immunoSEQ multiplex PCR, while the TCRdb copy is restricted to in-frame clones and leaves out a portion. The V and J calls and clone size were taken over from that table, and D and trimming were inferred from the DNA. This sample carries 180,000 or so clones, around 83% of them seen once, and the ten largest clones take 12% to 15%.

Material: PBMCs or T cells enriched from blood (not recorded which). This chain uses TRBV10-1 with TRBJ2-1; 11 bases agree with TRBD1. This clonotype was obtained from a man over 45 who had recovered from COVID-19. This CDR3 reads CASSRDRGTNEQFF. The CDR3 nucleotides read TGCGCCAGCTCCCGGGACAGGGGGACCAATGAGCAGTTCTTC.